These T cell receptor beta chains were read from a single sample in a study of cytomegalovirus exposure and HLA in healthy donors. Clones were sequenced by immunoSEQ multiplex PCR, and TCRdb holds only the in-frame ones, with some missing. The sample carries approximately 160,000 clones, less than 90% recorded once. The sequencing input was PBMCs. All receptors derive from a woman aged 45-65 years in good health and CMV-seropositive. CDR3s include the opening cysteine and the closing phenylalanine or tryptophan. A D gene is named only where the DNA matches it firmly. Rows may omit the clone size; those that give it use once, few, many or a size class.

d_gene: .
v_gene: TRBV7-9
abundance: .
j_gene: TRBJ1-1
CDR3nt: TGTGCCAGCAGCTATCAGAACACTGAAGCTTTCTTT
CDR3aa: CASSYQNTEAFF

d_gene: TRBD1
v_gene: TRBV28
abundance: .
j_gene: TRBJ2-7
CDR3nt: TGTGCCAGCAGGACCACCGGGACAGCCTACGAGCAGTACTTC
CDR3aa: CASRTTGTAYEQYF

d_gene: .
v_gene: TRBV5-4
abundance: .
j_gene: TRBJ1-2
CDR3nt: TGTGCCAGCAGCCAAGCCGCGGACTCCCTTTTGGGCTACACCTTC
CDR3aa: CASSQAADSLLGYTF

d_gene: .
v_gene: TRBV4-3
abundance: .
j_gene: TRBJ2-2
CDR3nt: TGCGCCAGCAGCCAAGAACAAATCAGGGGTTTAAATGCCGGGGAGCTGTTTTTT
CDR3aa: CASSQEQIRGLNAGELFF

d_gene: .
v_gene: TRBV18
abundance: .
j_gene: TRBJ2-1
CDR3nt: TGTGCCAGCTCACCTGGGGCAGCCGACAATGAGCAGTTCTTC
CDR3aa: CASSPGAADNEQFF

d_gene: TRBD1
v_gene: TRBV29-1
abundance: .
j_gene: TRBJ1-1
CDR3nt: TGCAGCGTTGCCCGACAGGGGTGGGCTGAAGCTTTCTTT
CDR3aa: CSVARQGWAEAFF

d_gene: .
v_gene: TRBV5-3
abundance: .
j_gene: TRBJ2-2
CDR3nt: TGTGCCAGAAGCCCTAATGTCTTCCTACGCCATCAATCCGGGGAGCTGTTTTTT
CDR3aa: CARSPNVFLRHQSGELFF

d_gene: TRBD1
v_gene: TRBV18
abundance: .
j_gene: TRBJ1-1
CDR3nt: TGTGCCAGCTCACCAGCGGGACAGGTTAACACTGAAGCTTTCTTT
CDR3aa: CASSPAGQVNTEAFF

d_gene: .
v_gene: TRBV11-1
abundance: .
j_gene: TRBJ2-7
CDR3nt: TGTGCCAGCAGCTTAGCCGGTAATGGTCGCTACGAGCAGTACTTC
CDR3aa: CASSLAGNGRYEQYF

d_gene: .
v_gene: TRBV5-1
abundance: .
j_gene: TRBJ2-7
CDR3nt: TGCGCCAGCAGCTTGGACGACGTGGGCAGGGGCCAGTCCTACGAGCAGTACTTC
CDR3aa: CASSLDDVGRGQSYEQYF

d_gene: TRBD2
v_gene: TRBV7-2
abundance: .
j_gene: TRBJ2-5
CDR3nt: TGTGCCAGCAGCTTCGGACTAGCGGGGGACGCCCAAGAGACCCAGTACTTC
CDR3aa: CASSFGLAGDAQETQYF

d_gene: .
v_gene: TRBV7-9
abundance: few
j_gene: TRBJ1-3
CDR3nt: TGTGCCAGCAGCCCCCTCGGAGCCACGGGAAACACCATATATTTT
CDR3aa: CASSPLGATGNTIYF

d_gene: .
v_gene: TRBV7-9
abundance: few
j_gene: TRBJ2-3
CDR3nt: TGTTCCAGCAGCTTGCCCGACAGGCCCATAGGGGATACGCAGTATTTT
CDR3aa: CSSSLPDRPIGDTQYF

d_gene: .
v_gene: TRBV10-3
abundance: .
j_gene: TRBJ2-2
CDR3nt: TGTGCCATCAGTACAGGGTTGCCCGGGGAGCTGTTTTTT
CDR3aa: CAISTGLPGELFF

d_gene: TRBD2
v_gene: TRBV7-8
abundance: .
j_gene: TRBJ2-5
CDR3nt: TGTGCCAGCATTCGGCTAGCGGGGAGGGGGCAAGAGACCCAGTACTTC
CDR3aa: CASIRLAGRGQETQYF

d_gene: TRBD1
v_gene: TRBV7-9
abundance: .
j_gene: TRBJ1-1
CDR3nt: TGTTCCAGCAGCTTAGCGACAGGGGCGAACACTGAAGCTTTCTTT
CDR3aa: CSSSLATGANTEAFF

d_gene: TRBD1
v_gene: TRBV5-4
abundance: .
j_gene: TRBJ2-6
CDR3nt: TGTGCCAGCAGACACGACCTCAGGGGGCGGAGCACTGGGGCCAACGTCCTGACTTTC
CDR3aa: CASRHDLRGRSTGANVLTF

d_gene: .
v_gene: TRBV28
abundance: .
j_gene: TRBJ2-5
CDR3nt: TGTGCCAGCGTAAAGGGGGTCGCCCAAGAGACCCAGTACTTC
CDR3aa: CASVKGVAQETQYF

d_gene: .
v_gene: TRBV12-2
abundance: .
j_gene: TRBJ2-1
CDR3nt: .
CDR3aa: CASRFAGGAEIPYNEQFF

d_gene: .
v_gene: TRBV28
abundance: .
j_gene: TRBJ2-7
CDR3nt: TGTTCCAGCAAGTGGGCCGGCTACGAGCAGTACTTC
CDR3aa: CSSKWAGYEQYF

d_gene: .
v_gene: TRBV7-2
abundance: .
j_gene: TRBJ1-6
CDR3nt: TGTGCCAGCAGCCCCGGGGGTAGGGCCTATAATTCACCCCTCCACTTT
CDR3aa: CASSPGGRAYNSPLHF

d_gene: .
v_gene: TRBV19
abundance: once
j_gene: TRBJ2-3
CDR3nt: TGTGCCAGTAGTGTCTACGGGGGAGATACGCAGTATTTT
CDR3aa: CASSVYGGDTQYF

d_gene: TRBD2
v_gene: TRBV4-1
abundance: .
j_gene: TRBJ2-5
CDR3nt: TGCGCCAGCAGCCGCCCAGGCGGACTAGCGGGGGGGGATCAAGAGACCCAGTACTTC
CDR3aa: CASSRPGGLAGGDQETQYF

d_gene: TRBD1
v_gene: TRBV19
abundance: .
j_gene: TRBJ1-2
CDR3nt: TGTGCCAGTGAGACAGGGAACTATGGCTACACCTTC
CDR3aa: CASETGNYGYTF

d_gene: .
v_gene: TRBV29-1
abundance: .
j_gene: TRBJ1-3
CDR3nt: TGCAGCGTTGAAAAGGACTCAAGGGCTGGAAACACCATATATTTT
CDR3aa: CSVEKDSRAGNTIYF

d_gene: .
v_gene: TRBV5-1
abundance: .
j_gene: TRBJ2-3
CDR3nt: TGCGCCAGCAGTGACCAGCGGGTAAACACAGATACGCAGTATTTT
CDR3aa: CASSDQRVNTDTQYF

d_gene: TRBD2
v_gene: TRBV7-2
abundance: .
j_gene: TRBJ2-1
CDR3nt: TGTGCCAGCAGCGATCGTAGCGGGGGGCCTTACAATGAGCAGTTCTTC
CDR3aa: CASSDRSGGPYNEQFF

d_gene: .
v_gene: TRBV11-3
abundance: .
j_gene: TRBJ1-4
CDR3nt: TGTGCCAGCAGCTCCACAGGGTGGACTAATGAAAAACTGTTTTTT
CDR3aa: CASSSTGWTNEKLFF

d_gene: .
v_gene: TRBV7-2
abundance: .
j_gene: TRBJ2-1
CDR3nt: TGTGCCAGCAGCGGTAGGGGCGGGACCATCAATGAGCAGTTCTTC
CDR3aa: CASSGRGGTINEQFF

d_gene: .
v_gene: TRBV7-2
abundance: .
j_gene: TRBJ1-2
CDR3nt: TGTGCCAGCAGCCCCACTAACGTCATTTGGGATGGCTACACCTTC
CDR3aa: CASSPTNVIWDGYTF

d_gene: .
v_gene: TRBV5-1
abundance: once
j_gene: TRBJ2-2
CDR3nt: TGCGCCAGCAGCCATGTCGGTGGGAACACCGGGGAGCTGTTTTTT
CDR3aa: CASSHVGGNTGELFF

d_gene: .
v_gene: TRBV7-2
abundance: .
j_gene: TRBJ2-4
CDR3nt: TGTGCCAGCAGCTTAGCGCTAGGCGTCAACATTCAGTACTTC
CDR3aa: CASSLALGVNIQYF

d_gene: .
v_gene: TRBV5-1
abundance: once
j_gene: TRBJ1-4
CDR3nt: TGCGCCAGCAGCGAGGACGGACTTTCAACTAATGAAAAACTGTTTTTT
CDR3aa: CASSEDGLSTNEKLFF

d_gene: TRBD2
v_gene: TRBV14
abundance: few
j_gene: TRBJ2-5
CDR3nt: TGTGCCAGCAGCCGGGGGGGGGAGACCCAGTACTTC
CDR3aa: CASSRGGETQYF

d_gene: TRBD1
v_gene: TRBV30
abundance: once
j_gene: TRBJ1-2
CDR3nt: TGTGCCTGGAGGGCGGACAGGGTCTATGGCTACACCTTC
CDR3aa: CAWRADRVYGYTF

d_gene: .
v_gene: TRBV7-2
abundance: .
j_gene: TRBJ1-2
CDR3nt: TGTGCCAGCAGCTTCGGGGGACATGGCTACACCTTC
CDR3aa: CASSFGGHGYTF

d_gene: .
v_gene: TRBV7-7
abundance: .
j_gene: TRBJ2-2
CDR3nt: TGTGCTAGCAGCTTAGCTAGCACATCGAACACCGGGGAGCTGTTTTTT
CDR3aa: CASSLASTSNTGELFF

d_gene: TRBD1
v_gene: TRBV6-5
abundance: .
j_gene: TRBJ1-1
CDR3nt: TGTGCCAGCAGTTCTCCGGGACAGGGGCTCTATGAAGCTTTCTTT
CDR3aa: CASSSPGQGLYEAFF

d_gene: TRBD2
v_gene: TRBV2
abundance: once
j_gene: TRBJ2-2
CDR3nt: TGTGCCAGCAGTGGGACTAGCGGGGGCACCGGGGAGCTGTTTTTT
CDR3aa: CASSGTSGGTGELFF

d_gene: .
v_gene: TRBV7-7
abundance: few
j_gene: TRBJ1-1
CDR3nt: TGTGCTAGCAGCTTGTCTGTGAACACTGAAGCTTTCTTT
CDR3aa: CASSLSVNTEAFF

d_gene: .
v_gene: TRBV7-9
abundance: .
j_gene: TRBJ2-7
CDR3nt: TGTTCCAGCAGCTTATTCTCGGAGAATTACGAGCAGTACTTC
CDR3aa: CSSSLFSENYEQYF

d_gene: TRBD2
v_gene: TRBV30
abundance: .
j_gene: TRBJ2-3
CDR3nt: TGTGCCTGGGCCGGACTAGCGGGGGGGCTTGGTACGCAGTATTTT
CDR3aa: CAWAGLAGGLGTQYF

d_gene: TRBD1
v_gene: TRBV11-3
abundance: .
j_gene: TRBJ2-3
CDR3nt: TGTGCCAGCAGCGGGGGACAGGGGGAGTTCAGAGATACGCAGTATTTT
CDR3aa: CASSGGQGEFRDTQYF